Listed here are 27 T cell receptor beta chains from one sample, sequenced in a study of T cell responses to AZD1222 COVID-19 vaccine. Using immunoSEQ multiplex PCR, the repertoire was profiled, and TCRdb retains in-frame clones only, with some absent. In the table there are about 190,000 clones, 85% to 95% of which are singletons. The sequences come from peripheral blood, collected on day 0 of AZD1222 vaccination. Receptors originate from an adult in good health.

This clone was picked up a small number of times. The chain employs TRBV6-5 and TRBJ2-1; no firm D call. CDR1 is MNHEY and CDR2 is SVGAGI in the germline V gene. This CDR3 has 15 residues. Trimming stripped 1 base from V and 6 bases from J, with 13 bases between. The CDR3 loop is CASSYYPIPGNEQFF. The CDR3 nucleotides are TGTGCCAGCAGTTACTACCCCATTCCGGGCAATGAGCAGTTCTTC.

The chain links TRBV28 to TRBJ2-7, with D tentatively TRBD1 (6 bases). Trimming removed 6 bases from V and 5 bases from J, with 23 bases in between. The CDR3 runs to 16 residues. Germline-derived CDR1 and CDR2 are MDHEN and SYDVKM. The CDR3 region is CASRGNNRASRHEQYF. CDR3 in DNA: TGTGCCAGCAGGGGGAACAACAGGGCAAGTCGCCACGAGCAGTACTTC.

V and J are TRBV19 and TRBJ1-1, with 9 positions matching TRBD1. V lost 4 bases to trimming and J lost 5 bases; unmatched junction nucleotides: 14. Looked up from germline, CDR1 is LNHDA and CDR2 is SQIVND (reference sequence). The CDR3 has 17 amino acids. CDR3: CASSKGQGVKLDTEAFF. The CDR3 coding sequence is TGTGCCAGTAGTAAGGGACAGGGTGTAAAGTTGGATACTGAAGCTTTCTTT. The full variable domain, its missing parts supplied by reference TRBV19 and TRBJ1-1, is DGGITQSPKYLFRKEGQNVTLSCEQNLNHDAMYWYRQDPGQGLRLIYYSQIVNDFQKGDIAEGYSVSREKKESFPLTVTSAQKNPTAFYLCASSKGQGVKLDTEAFFGQGTRLTVV.

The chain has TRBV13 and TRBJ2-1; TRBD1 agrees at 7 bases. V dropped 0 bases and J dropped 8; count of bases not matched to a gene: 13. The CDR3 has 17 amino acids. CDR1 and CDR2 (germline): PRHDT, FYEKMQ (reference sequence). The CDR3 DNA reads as TGTGCCAGCAGCTTAGGCCGTGGGGACAGTGTGAGCGATGAGCAGTTCTTC. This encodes CASSLGRGDSVSDEQFF.

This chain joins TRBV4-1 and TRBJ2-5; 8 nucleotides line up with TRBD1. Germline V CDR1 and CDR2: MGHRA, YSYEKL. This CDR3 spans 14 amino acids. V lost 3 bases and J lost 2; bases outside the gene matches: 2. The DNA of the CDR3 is TGCGCCAGCAGCCAGTGGACAGGGCAAGAGACCCAGTACTTC. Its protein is CASSQWTGQETQYF.

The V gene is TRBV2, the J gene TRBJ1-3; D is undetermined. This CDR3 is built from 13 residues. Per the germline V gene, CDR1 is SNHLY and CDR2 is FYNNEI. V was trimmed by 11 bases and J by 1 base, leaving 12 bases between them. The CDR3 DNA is TGTGCCCCAACCTGGGAATCTGGAAACACCATATATTTT. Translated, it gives CAPTWESGNTIYF.

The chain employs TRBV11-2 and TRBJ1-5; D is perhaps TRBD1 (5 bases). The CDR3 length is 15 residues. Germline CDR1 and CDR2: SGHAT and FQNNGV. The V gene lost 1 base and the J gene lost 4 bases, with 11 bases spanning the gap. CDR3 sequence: CASSLGQGGNQPQHF. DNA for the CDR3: TGTGCCAGCAGCTTAGGGCAGGGTGGGAATCAGCCCCAGCATTTT.

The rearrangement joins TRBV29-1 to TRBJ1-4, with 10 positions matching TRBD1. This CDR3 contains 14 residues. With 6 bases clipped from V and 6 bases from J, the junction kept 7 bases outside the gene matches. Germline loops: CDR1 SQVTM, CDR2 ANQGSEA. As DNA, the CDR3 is TGCAGCGTCGCGGGGGGGACAGGGGATGAAAAACTGTTTTTT. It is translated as CSVAGGTGDEKLFF.

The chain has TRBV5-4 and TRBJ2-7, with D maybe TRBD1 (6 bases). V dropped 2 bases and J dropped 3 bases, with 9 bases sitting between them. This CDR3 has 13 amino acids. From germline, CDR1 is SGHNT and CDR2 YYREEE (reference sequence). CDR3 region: CASSFGTSYEQYF. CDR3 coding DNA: TGTGCCAGCAGCTTTGGGACAAGCTACGAGCAGTACTTC.

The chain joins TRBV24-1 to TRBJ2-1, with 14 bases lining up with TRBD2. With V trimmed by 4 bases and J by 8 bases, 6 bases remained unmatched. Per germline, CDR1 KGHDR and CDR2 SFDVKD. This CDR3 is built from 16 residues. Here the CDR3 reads CATSELGTSGSDEQFF. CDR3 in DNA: TGTGCCACCAGTGAACTCGGGACTAGCGGGAGCGATGAGCAGTTCTTC.

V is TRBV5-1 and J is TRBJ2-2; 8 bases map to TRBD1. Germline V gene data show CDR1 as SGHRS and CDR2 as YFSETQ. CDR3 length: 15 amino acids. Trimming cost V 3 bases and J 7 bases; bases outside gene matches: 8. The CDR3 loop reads CASSSDRATIGELFF. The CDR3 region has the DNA TGCGCCAGCAGCTCGGACAGGGCTACAATCGGGGAGCTGTTTTTT.

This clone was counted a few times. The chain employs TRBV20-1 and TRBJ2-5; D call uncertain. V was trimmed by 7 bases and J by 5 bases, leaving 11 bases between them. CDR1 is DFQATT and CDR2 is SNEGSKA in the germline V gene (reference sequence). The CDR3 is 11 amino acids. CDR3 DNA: TGCAGTGTACTGGGTTTGGAGACCCAGTACTTC. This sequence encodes CSVLGLETQYF.

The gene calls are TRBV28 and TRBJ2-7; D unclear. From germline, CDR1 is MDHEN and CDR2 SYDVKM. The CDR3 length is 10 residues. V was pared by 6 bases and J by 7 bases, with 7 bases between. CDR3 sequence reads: CASSLSEQYF. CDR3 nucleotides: TGTGCCAGCAGCCTTTCGGAGCAGTACTTC.

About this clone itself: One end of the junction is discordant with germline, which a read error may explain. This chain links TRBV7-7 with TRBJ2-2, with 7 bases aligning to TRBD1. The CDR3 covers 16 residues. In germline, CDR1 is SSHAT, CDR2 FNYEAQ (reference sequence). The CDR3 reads CASSLGGPDDTGELFF. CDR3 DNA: TGTGCTAGCAGCTTAGGGGGCCCTGACGACACCGGGGAGCTGTTTTTT.

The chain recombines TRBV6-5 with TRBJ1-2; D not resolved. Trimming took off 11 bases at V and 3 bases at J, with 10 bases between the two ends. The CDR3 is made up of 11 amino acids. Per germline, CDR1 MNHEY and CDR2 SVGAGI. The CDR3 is CAGGGDYGYTF. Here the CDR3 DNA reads TGTGCCGGAGGTGGGGACTATGGCTACACCTTC.

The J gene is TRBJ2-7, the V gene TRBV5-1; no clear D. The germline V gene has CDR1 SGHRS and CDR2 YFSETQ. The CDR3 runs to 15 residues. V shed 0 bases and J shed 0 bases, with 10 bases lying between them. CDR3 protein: CASSLDPVSSYEQYF. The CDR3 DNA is TGCGCCAGCAGCTTGGACCCCGTTAGCTCCTACGAGCAGTACTTC. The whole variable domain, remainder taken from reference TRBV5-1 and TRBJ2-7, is KAGVTQTPRYLIKTRGQQVTLSCSPISGHRSVSWYQQTPGQGLQFLFEYFSETQRNKGNFPGRFSGRQFSNSRSEMNVSTLELGDSALYLCASSLDPVSSYEQYFGPGTRLTVT.

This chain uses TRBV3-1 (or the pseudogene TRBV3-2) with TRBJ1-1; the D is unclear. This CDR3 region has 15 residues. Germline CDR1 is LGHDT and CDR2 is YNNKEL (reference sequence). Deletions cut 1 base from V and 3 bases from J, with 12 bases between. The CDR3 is CASSQVLRRDTEAFF. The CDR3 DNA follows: TGTGCCAGCAGCCAAGTGCTTCGGAGGGACACTGAAGCTTTCTTT.

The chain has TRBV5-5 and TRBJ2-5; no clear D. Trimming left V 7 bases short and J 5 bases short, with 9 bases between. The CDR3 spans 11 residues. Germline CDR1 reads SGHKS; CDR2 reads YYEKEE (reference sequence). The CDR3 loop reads CASRVGETQYF. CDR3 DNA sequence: TGTGCCAGCCGGGTTGGGGAGACCCAGTACTTC.

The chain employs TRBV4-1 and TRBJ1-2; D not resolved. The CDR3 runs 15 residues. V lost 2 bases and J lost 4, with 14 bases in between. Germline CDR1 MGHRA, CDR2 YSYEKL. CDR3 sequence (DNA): TGCGCCAGCAGCCAACCTTCAGGCCGATCCTATGGCTACACCTTC. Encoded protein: CASSQPSGRSYGYTF.

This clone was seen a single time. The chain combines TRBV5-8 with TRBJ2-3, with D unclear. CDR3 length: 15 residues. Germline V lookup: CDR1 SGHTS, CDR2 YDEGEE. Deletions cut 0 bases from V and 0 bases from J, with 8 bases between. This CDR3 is CASSLARDSTDTQYF. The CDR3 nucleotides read TGTGCCAGCAGCTTGGCTAGGGATAGCACAGATACGCAGTATTTT.

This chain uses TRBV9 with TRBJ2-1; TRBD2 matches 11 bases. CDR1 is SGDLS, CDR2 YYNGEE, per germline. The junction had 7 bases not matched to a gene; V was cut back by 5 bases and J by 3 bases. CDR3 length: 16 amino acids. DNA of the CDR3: TGTGCCAGCAGTGAACTAGCGGGAGCACGCTACAATGAGCAGTTCTTC. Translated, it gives CASSELAGARYNEQFF.

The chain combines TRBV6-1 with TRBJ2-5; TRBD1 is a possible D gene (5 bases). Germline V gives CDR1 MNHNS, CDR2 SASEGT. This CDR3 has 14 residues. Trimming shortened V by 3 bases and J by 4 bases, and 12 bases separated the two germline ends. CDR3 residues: CASSERPGPETQYF. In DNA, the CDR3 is TGTGCCAGCAGTGAGCGTCCAGGGCCAGAGACCCAGTACTTC.

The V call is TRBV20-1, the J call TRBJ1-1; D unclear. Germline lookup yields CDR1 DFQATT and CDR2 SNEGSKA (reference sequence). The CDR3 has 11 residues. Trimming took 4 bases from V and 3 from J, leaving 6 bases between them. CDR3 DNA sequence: TGCAGTGCTACTAGTTACACTGAAGCTTTCTTT. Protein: CSATSYTEAFF.

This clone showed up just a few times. CDR3 bases: TGTGCCAGCAGCCAAGTAACAGATACGCAGTATTTT. Its protein is CASSQVTDTQYF. The chain uses TRBV3-1 (or the pseudogene TRBV3-2) and TRBJ2-3; D not resolved. The V and J ends lost 1 base and 3 bases respectively, with 2 bases between them. The CDR3 is 12 amino acids. Per the germline V gene, CDR1 is LGHDT and CDR2 is YNNKEL (reference sequence).

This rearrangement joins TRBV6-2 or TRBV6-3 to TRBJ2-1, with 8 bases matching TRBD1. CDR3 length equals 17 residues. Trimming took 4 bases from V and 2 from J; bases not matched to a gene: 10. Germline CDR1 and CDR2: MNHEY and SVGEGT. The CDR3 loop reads CASSSIPGQETYNEQFF. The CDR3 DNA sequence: TGTGCCAGCAGTTCCATACCGGGACAGGAGACCTACAATGAGCAGTTCTTC.

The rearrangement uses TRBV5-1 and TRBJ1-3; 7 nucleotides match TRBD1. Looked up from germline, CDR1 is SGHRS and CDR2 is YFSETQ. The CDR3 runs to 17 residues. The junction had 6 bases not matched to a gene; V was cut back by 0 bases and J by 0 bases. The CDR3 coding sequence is TGCGCCAGCAGCTTGGAGTCGGGACAGAGCTCTGGAAACACCATATATTTT. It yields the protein CASSLESGQSSGNTIYF.

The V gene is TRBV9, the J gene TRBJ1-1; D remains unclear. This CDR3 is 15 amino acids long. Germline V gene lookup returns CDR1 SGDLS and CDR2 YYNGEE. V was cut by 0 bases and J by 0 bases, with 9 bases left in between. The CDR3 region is CASSVGPAMNTEAFF. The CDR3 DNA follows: TGTGCCAGCAGCGTAGGGCCAGCAATGAACACTGAAGCTTTCTTT.